A single sample is the source of the 25 T cell receptor beta chains below, sequenced in a study of T-cell memory formation after mild COVID-19. TCRdb reprocessed the 5' RACE reads with MiXCR, giving one entry per CDR3 protein. The data show about 270,000 distinct CDR3 sequences, 15% to 20% seen once. Material: PBMCs or a T cell subset sorted from them (not recorded which). These receptors were taken from a man between 18 and 29 years old who had mild COVID-19 (a few samples of this study predate the infection). Cell type and time point are not known.

This clonotype is medium-sized (0.01 to 0.1%) by share. The chain links TRBV5-1 to TRBJ2-2; 9 bases align to TRBD1. The length of the CDR3 is 15 residues. Unmatched junction bases numbered 7, after V lost 2 bases and J lost 8 bases. The germline CDR1 and CDR2 sequences are SGHRS and YFSETQ. The CDR3 spells CASSFRTGATGELFF. DNA for the CDR3: TGCGCCAGCAGCTTCCGGACAGGGGCGACTGGGGAGCTGTTTTTT.

Only a few counts were recorded for this clonotype. This chain joins TRBV12-3 or TRBV12-4 and TRBJ1-2; 8 bases align to TRBD1. V was pared by 2 bases and J by 7 bases, with 3 bases of the junction left unmatched. The CDR3 is made up of 13 amino acids. The CDR3 loop reads CASSLRQGLGYTF. Here the CDR3 DNA reads TGTGCCAGCAGTTTACGACAGGGGCTTGGCTACACCTTC.

The V call is TRBV29-1, the J call TRBJ1-2; possibly TRBD1 for D (5 bases). This CDR3 region has 13 residues. V was shortened by 4 bases and J by 5 bases, with 14 bases between the two germline ends. CDR1 and CDR2 (germline): SQVTM, ANQGSEA. The CDR3 is CSVAPGGIYGYTF. The DNA of the CDR3 is TGCAGCGTTGCTCCCGGGGGAATATATGGCTACACCTTC.

This clonotype was observed a few times. The chain combines TRBV3-1 with TRBJ2-3, with TRBD2 matching 8 bases. V gave up 3 bases and J gave up 3 bases; unmatched junction bases: 5. CDR3 length: 15 amino acids. Germline V gene data show CDR1 as LGHDT and CDR2 as YNNKEL (reference sequence). CDR3 amino acids: CASSHSGVETDTQYF. The CDR3 coding sequence is TGTGCCAGCAGCCATAGCGGGGTAGAAACAGATACGCAGTATTTT.

This clonotype appeared a few times. The J gene is TRBJ2-7, the V gene TRBV6-5; 8 bases line up with TRBD1. The CDR3 length is 15 residues. Germline V lookup: CDR1 MNHEY, CDR2 SVGAGI. V was pared by 0 bases and J by 2 bases, with 3 bases of the junction left unmatched. DNA of the CDR3: TGTGCCAGCAGTTACTCCCAACAGGGGGCCTACGAGCAGTACGTC. Its protein is CASSYSQQGAYEQYV.

There are a few counts of this clonotype. The CDR3 nucleotides read TGTGCCAGCAGCCAAGAGGAATACAATGAGCAGTTCTTC. Translating gives CASSQEEYNEQFF. The chain combines TRBV3-1 with TRBJ2-1, with unresolved D. The V gene's germline CDR1 is LGHDT and CDR2 YNNKEL (reference sequence). V shed 0 bases and J shed 4 bases, with 4 bases lying between them. This CDR3 spans 13 amino acids.

The chain employs TRBV6-2 or TRBV6-3 and TRBJ2-7; 8 nucleotides match TRBD1. The ends lost 7 bases at V and 3 bases at J; junction bases unmatched: 8. In germline, CDR1 is MNHEY, CDR2 SVGEGT. The CDR3 has 14 amino acids. The DNA for the CDR3 is TGTGCCAGCAATTATGGACAGGGAAGCTACGAGCAGTACTTC. As protein: CASNYGQGSYEQYF.

This chain joins TRBV18 and TRBJ1-1, with D perhaps TRBD1 (5 bases). The CDR3 runs to 15 residues. CDR1 and CDR2 (germline): KGHSH, LQKENI. V lost 6 bases, J lost 0 bases, and 14 bases lay in between. The CDR3 here is CASSLGGTLNTEAFF. In nucleotides, the CDR3 is TGTGCCAGCTCGCTCGGGGGAACCTTGAACACTGAAGCTTTCTTT.

This clonotype was counted between two and nine times. The J gene is TRBJ2-7, the V gene TRBV23-1; 7 positions agree with TRBD2. TRBV23-1 is recorded as an ORF, its role being uncertain. V lost 4 bases to trimming and J lost 5 bases; unmatched junction nucleotides: 11. CDR3 length equals 15 residues. The CDR3 reads CASSRTMGGPHEQYV. In nucleotides, the CDR3 is TGCGCCAGCAGTCGAACCATGGGAGGGCCCCACGAGCAGTACGTC.

This clonotype was seen only a few times. CDR3 coding DNA: TGTGCCTGGAGTGTAGGGTGGGGGACAGGGCACCCGAACACTGAAGCTTTCTTT. Its translation: CAWSVGWGTGHPNTEAFF. The J gene is TRBJ1-1, the V gene TRBV30, with TRBD1 matching 9 bases. Germline V gene data show CDR1 as GTSNPN and CDR2 as SVGIG (reference sequence). CDR3 size: 18 residues. Trimming took 0 bases from V and 1 from J; bases not matched to a gene: 12.

This clonotype was observed a few times. The chain has TRBV19 and TRBJ2-1; D possibly uses TRBD1 or TRBD2 (5 bases each). V was shortened by 3 bases and J by 4 bases, with 13 bases between the two germline ends. The CDR3 loop spans 15 amino acids. Germline CDR1 is LNHDA and CDR2 is SQIVND (reference sequence). CDR3 residues: CASSMARGAYNEQFF. The CDR3, as DNA: TGTGCCAGTAGTATGGCGAGGGGAGCTTACAATGAGCAGTTCTTC. Looking up the rest from reference TRBV19 and TRBJ2-1 gives the full variable domain: DGGITQSPKYLFRKEGQNVTLSCEQNLNHDAMYWYRQDPGQGLRLIYYSQIVNDFQKGDIAEGYSVSREKKESFPLTVTSAQKNPTAFYLCASSMARGAYNEQFFGPGTRLTVL.

The sample holds a few counts of this clonotype. This rearrangement joins TRBV13 to TRBJ2-7, with D perhaps TRBD1 or TRBD2 (5 bases each). Germline V gives CDR1 PRHDT, CDR2 FYEKMQ (reference sequence). Deletions cut 5 bases from V and 2 bases from J, with 13 bases between. This CDR3 is 14 amino acids long. This CDR3 reads CASSRGRPAYEQYV. CDR3 bases: TGTGCCAGCAGCCGGGGACGGCCCGCCTACGAGCAGTACGTC.

This chain joins TRBV29-1 and TRBJ2-7; 10 bases agree with TRBD1. Trimming cost V 6 bases and J 5 bases; bases outside gene matches: 10. The V gene's germline CDR1 is SQVTM and CDR2 ANQGSEA. This CDR3 region has 14 residues. The CDR3 protein is CSVHNVGTGDEQYF. CDR3 sequence (DNA): TGCAGCGTCCACAATGTCGGGACAGGGGACGAGCAGTACTTC.

This clonotype showed up many times. The gene calls are TRBV7-9 and TRBJ2-7, with D maybe TRBD1 (6 bases). Looked up from germline, CDR1 is SEHNR and CDR2 is FQNEAQ (reference sequence). The CDR3 length is 14 residues. V gave up 5 bases and J gave up 6 bases, with 17 bases separating them. CDR3 in DNA: TGTGCCAGCAGCCATGACAGGCCAGTACGCGAGCAGTACTTC. It codes for CASSHDRPVREQYF.

The chain combines TRBV11-2 with TRBJ2-3, with TRBD2 identical over 10 bases. V dropped 1 base and J dropped 0; count of bases not matched to a gene: 7. The CDR3 consists of 18 residues. CDR1 is SGHAT, CDR2 FQNNGV, per germline. The CDR3 coding sequence is TGTGCCAGCAGCTTAGTGGCTAGCGGGGGTACTAGCACAGATACGCAGTATTTT. Protein sequence: CASSLVASGGTSTDTQYF.

The rearrangement uses TRBV9 and TRBJ2-4; TRBD1 aligns across 7 bases. This CDR3 is built from 13 residues. CDR1 and CDR2 from the germline V gene are SGDLS and YYNGEE. Losses at the gene ends were 3 bases for V and 7 bases for J; bases not matched to a gene: 4. The CDR3 region is CASSAYRGNIQYF. The CDR3 bases are TGTGCCAGCAGCGCCTACAGGGGTAACATTCAGTACTTC.

This sequence joins TRBV7-8 and TRBJ2-5; D not resolved. CDR1 SGHVS and CDR2 FQNEAQ come from the germline V gene. This CDR3 is 14 amino acids long. V was clipped by 3 bases and J by 0 bases, with 8 bases between them. Here the CDR3 DNA reads TGTGCCAGCAGCTTGACCCTGTACCAAGAGACCCAGTACTTC. Translation gives CASSLTLYQETQYF. Combining the CDR3 with reference TRBV7-8 and TRBJ2-5 gives the whole variable domain GAGVSQSPRYKVAKRGQDVALRCDPISGHVSLFWYQQALGQGPEFLTYFQNEAQLDKSGLPSDRFFAERPEGSVSTLKIQRTQQEDSAVYLCASSLTLYQETQYFGPGTRLLVL.

This chain joins TRBV20-1 and TRBJ1-5, with D possibly TRBD1 on 6 matching bases. Trimming took off 4 bases at V and 4 bases at J, with 11 bases between the two ends. The germline gives CDR1 DFQATT, CDR2 SNEGSKA (reference sequence). There are 13 residues in the CDR3. The CDR3 sequence: CSATKQGNQPQHF. The CDR3 nucleotides read TGCAGTGCTACAAAACAGGGAAATCAGCCCCAGCATTTT.

A few counts support this clonotype. The V gene is TRBV12-3 or TRBV12-4, the J gene TRBJ1-3; D not certain. The ends were cut back, 2 bases at V and 3 bases at J, with 17 bases in the middle. This CDR3 spans 17 amino acids. CDR3 residues: CASSLLGISFVGNTIYF. In nucleotides, the CDR3 is TGTGCCAGCAGTTTATTGGGCATATCTTTTGTTGGAAACACCATATATTTT.

The sample holds a few counts of this clonotype. The V and J genes are TRBV5-1 and TRBJ1-1, with D perhaps matching TRBD1 (6 bases). CDR1 is SGHRS and CDR2 is YFSETQ in the germline V gene. V was clipped by 4 bases and J by 3 bases, with 19 bases between them. The CDR3 loop spans 16 amino acids. The CDR3, as DNA: TGCGCCAGCAGCACGGGCCGGGGGGGGCGAGACACTGAAGCTTTCTTT. Translated, it gives CASSTGRGGRDTEAFF.

This clonotype was picked up a small number of times. The chain recombines TRBV5-1 with TRBJ2-7, with 9 bases that match TRBD1. V shed 4 bases, J shed 4 bases, and the junction held 9 bases outside the gene matches. Germline lookup yields CDR1 SGHRS and CDR2 YFSETQ. The CDR3 consists of 15 residues. In DNA, the CDR3 is TGCGCCAGCAGCCACCCCGGACAGGGGAGATACGAGCAGTACTTC. Translation gives CASSHPGQGRYEQYF.

V is TRBV6-2 or TRBV6-3 and J is TRBJ1-5, with 7 bases fitting TRBD1. Trimming removed 2 bases from V and 7 bases from J; junction bases left unmatched: 5. CDR3 length: 14 amino acids. Germline V CDR1 and CDR2: MNHEY, SVGEGT. The CDR3 nucleotides read TGTGCCAGCAGTTACGCGACAGGGCAACAGCCCCAGCATTTT. Protein product: CASSYATGQQPQHF.

Remarks on this clonotype: A junction boundary mismatches the germline segment, possibly from a read error. This chain links TRBV12-3 or TRBV12-4 with TRBJ2-5; D is possibly TRBD2 (6 bases). CDR3 length: 11 residues. CDR3 in amino acids: CASSFGGVTVF. In DNA, the CDR3 is TGTGCCAGCAGTTTCGGCGGGGTGACAGTCTTC.

The chain uses TRBV20-1 and TRBJ2-3, with 12 bases fitting TRBD2. The CDR3 is made up of 13 amino acids. V gave up 6 bases and J gave up 6 bases; unmatched junction bases: 4. Germline V gene data show CDR1 as DFQATT and CDR2 as SNEGSKA (reference sequence). CDR3 in amino acids: CSATTSGGDTQYF. The CDR3 bases are TGCAGTGCCACGACTAGCGGGGGTGATACGCAGTATTTT.

There are a few counts of this clonotype. The chain joins TRBV7-9 to TRBJ1-2; no clear D gene. The CDR3 extends over 12 amino acids. V lost 1 base, J lost 8 bases, and 8 bases lay in between. Germline CDR1 reads SEHNR; CDR2 reads FQNEAQ (reference sequence). For the CDR3, the DNA is TGTGCCAGCAGCTTAGGGACCGGGGGCTACACCTTC. It translates to CASSLGTGGYTF.